Listed below are T cell receptor beta chains from one sample, sequenced in a study of blood T cell repertoires in COVID-19. Method: immunoSEQ multiplex PCR; TCRdb's copy keeps in-frame clones and lacks some. The data contain some 43,000 clones, over 65% of them seen just once; the ten biggest clones take up 13% to 15%. Material: peripheral blood. The receptors were sampled from a man in his fifties or sixties with active or convalescent COVID-19. Both conserved end residues are part of each CDR3. The D gene is left open where the match is weak.

v_call: TRBV30
d_call: NA
j_call: TRBJ1-6
cdr3_aa: CAWINGQLNSPLHF

v_call: TRBV27
d_call: NA
j_call: TRBJ2-7
cdr3_aa: CASSLSGRIYEQYF

v_call: TRBV2
d_call: NA
j_call: TRBJ2-1
cdr3_aa: CASHLTGDNEQFF

v_call: TRBV6-4
d_call: NA
j_call: TRBJ1-1
cdr3_aa: CASSPDTVNTEAFF

v_call: TRBV27
d_call: TRBD1
j_call: TRBJ2-7
cdr3_aa: CASSQQGGSSYEQYF

v_call: TRBV4-1
d_call: NA
j_call: TRBJ2-2
cdr3_aa: CASSLIYSGELFF

v_call: TRBV2
d_call: NA
j_call: TRBJ1-1
cdr3_aa: CASMRVMNTEAFF

v_call: TRBV9
d_call: NA
j_call: TRBJ1-1
cdr3_aa: CASSVATSGNAFF

v_call: TRBV5-1
d_call: NA
j_call: TRBJ1-5
cdr3_aa: CASSSGQPNQPQHF

v_call: TRBV14
d_call: NA
j_call: TRBJ2-3
cdr3_aa: CASSQDVLVGTQYF

v_call: TRBV5-1
d_call: TRBD1
j_call: TRBJ2-7
cdr3_aa: CASSTRQGVMHF

v_call: TRBV7-2
d_call: TRBD1
j_call: TRBJ2-3
cdr3_aa: CASSLTGAADTQYF

v_call: TRBV10-2
d_call: NA
j_call: TRBJ1-2
cdr3_aa: CASADGGNYGYTF

v_call: TRBV7-9
d_call: TRBD1
j_call: TRBJ2-7
cdr3_aa: CASSDRQGGYEQYF

v_call: TRBV4-1
d_call: TRBD1
j_call: TRBJ1-5
cdr3_aa: CASSHLGTAKNQPQHF

v_call: TRBV29-1
d_call: NA
j_call: TRBJ2-1
cdr3_aa: CSVKQVPGSEQFF

v_call: TRBV11-2
d_call: NA
j_call: TRBJ1-4
cdr3_aa: CASSLGTGKTTNEKLFF